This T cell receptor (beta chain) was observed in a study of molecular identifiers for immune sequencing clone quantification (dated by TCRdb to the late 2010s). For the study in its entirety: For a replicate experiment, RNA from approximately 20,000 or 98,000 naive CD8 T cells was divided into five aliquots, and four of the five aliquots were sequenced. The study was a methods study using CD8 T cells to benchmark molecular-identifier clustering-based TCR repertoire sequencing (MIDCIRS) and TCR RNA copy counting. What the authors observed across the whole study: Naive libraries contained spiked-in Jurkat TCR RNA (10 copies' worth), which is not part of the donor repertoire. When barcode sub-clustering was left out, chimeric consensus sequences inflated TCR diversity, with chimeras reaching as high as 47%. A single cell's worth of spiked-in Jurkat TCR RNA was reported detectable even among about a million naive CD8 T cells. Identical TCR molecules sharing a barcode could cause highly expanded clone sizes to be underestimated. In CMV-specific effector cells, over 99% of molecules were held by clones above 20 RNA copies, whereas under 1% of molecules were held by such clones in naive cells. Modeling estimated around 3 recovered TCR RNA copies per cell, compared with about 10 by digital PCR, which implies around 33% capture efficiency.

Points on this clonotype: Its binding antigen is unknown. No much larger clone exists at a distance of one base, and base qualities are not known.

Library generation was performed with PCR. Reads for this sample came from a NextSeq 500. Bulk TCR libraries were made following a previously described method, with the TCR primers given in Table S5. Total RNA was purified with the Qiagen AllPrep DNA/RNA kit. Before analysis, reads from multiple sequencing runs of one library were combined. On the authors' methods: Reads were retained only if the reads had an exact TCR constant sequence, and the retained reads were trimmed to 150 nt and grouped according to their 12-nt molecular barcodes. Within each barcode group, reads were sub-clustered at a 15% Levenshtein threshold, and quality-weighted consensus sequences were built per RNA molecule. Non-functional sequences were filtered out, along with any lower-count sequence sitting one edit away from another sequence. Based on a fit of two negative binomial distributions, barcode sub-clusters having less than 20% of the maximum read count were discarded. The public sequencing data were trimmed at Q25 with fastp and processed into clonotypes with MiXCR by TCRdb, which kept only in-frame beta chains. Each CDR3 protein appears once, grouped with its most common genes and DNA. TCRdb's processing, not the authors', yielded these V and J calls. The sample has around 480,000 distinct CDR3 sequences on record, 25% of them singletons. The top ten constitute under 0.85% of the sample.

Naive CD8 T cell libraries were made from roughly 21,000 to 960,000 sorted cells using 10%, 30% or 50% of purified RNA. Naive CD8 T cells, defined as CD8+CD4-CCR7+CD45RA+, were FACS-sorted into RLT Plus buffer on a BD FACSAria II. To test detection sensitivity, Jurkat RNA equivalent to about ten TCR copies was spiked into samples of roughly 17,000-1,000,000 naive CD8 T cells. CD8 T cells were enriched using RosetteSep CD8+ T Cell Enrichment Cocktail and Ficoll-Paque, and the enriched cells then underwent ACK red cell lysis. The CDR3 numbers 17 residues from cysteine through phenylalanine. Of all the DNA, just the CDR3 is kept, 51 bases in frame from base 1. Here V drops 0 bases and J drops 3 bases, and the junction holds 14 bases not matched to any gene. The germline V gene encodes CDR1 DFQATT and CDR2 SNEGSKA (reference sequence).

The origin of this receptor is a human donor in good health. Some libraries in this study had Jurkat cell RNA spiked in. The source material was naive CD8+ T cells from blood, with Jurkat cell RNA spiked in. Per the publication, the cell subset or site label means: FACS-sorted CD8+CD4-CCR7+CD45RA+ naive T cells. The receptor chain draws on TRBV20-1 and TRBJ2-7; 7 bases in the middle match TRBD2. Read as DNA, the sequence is TGCAGTGCTAGAGATCTCTATACAGCGGGAATCGACTACGAGCAGTACTTC. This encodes CSARDLYTAGIDYEQYF.